This T cell receptor (beta chain) stems from a study of regulatory T cells in long-lasting Graves disease. At the level of the study: Antithyroid drug use was under 3 months in newly diagnosed Graves' patients.

This CDR3 comprises 13 residues. Trimming removed 4 bases at V and 5 bases at J, with 11 bases between. CDR1 SGHTA and CDR2 FQGTGA come from the germline V gene. The sample holds a few counts of this clonotype. Sequencing libraries for TCR beta were prepared with iRepertoire HTBI primers and Arm-PCR of CDR3 regions. Each CDR3 protein is one row after TCRdb ran MiXCR on the multiplex PCR reads. This sample yields 200,000 to 250,000 distinct CDR3 sequences, of which roughly 18% are seen a single time; 22% belongs to the top ten. Noted time point: newly diagnosed GD, antithyroid drugs for less than 3 months. With RNA extracted from PBMCs as input, the TCR library was made. It was by American Thyroid Association guidelines that Graves' disease was diagnosed.

The sequences come from peripheral blood mononuclear cells (PBMCs), collected at new diagnosis, from a patient treated with antithyroid drugs. The source is a female donor with Graves disease. The V gene is TRBV7-3, the J gene TRBJ1-1; a weak D match, TRBD1 (6 bases). The CDR3 DNA is TGTGCCAGCAGCTCCTTAGGGGGGACTGAAGCTTTCTTT. Its protein is CASSSLGGTEAFF.